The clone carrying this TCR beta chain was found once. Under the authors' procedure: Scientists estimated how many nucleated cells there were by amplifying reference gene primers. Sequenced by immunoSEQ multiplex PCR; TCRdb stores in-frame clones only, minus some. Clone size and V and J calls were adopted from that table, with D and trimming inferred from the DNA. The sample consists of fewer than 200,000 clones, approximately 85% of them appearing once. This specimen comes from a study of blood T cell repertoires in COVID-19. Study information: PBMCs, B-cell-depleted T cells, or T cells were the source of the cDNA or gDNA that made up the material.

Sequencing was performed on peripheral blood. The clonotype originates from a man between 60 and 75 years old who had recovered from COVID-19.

The CDR3: CASSARSSGTQYF. CDR3 sequence (DNA): TGTGCCAGTAGCGCCCGGTCCTCAGGGACCCAGTACTTC. The chain recombines TRBV19 with TRBJ2-5; no clear D gene. Trimming took 6 bases from V and 7 from J, leaving 15 bases between them. CDR1 and CDR2 (germline): LNHDA, SQIVND (reference sequence). The CDR3 loop spans 13 amino acids.